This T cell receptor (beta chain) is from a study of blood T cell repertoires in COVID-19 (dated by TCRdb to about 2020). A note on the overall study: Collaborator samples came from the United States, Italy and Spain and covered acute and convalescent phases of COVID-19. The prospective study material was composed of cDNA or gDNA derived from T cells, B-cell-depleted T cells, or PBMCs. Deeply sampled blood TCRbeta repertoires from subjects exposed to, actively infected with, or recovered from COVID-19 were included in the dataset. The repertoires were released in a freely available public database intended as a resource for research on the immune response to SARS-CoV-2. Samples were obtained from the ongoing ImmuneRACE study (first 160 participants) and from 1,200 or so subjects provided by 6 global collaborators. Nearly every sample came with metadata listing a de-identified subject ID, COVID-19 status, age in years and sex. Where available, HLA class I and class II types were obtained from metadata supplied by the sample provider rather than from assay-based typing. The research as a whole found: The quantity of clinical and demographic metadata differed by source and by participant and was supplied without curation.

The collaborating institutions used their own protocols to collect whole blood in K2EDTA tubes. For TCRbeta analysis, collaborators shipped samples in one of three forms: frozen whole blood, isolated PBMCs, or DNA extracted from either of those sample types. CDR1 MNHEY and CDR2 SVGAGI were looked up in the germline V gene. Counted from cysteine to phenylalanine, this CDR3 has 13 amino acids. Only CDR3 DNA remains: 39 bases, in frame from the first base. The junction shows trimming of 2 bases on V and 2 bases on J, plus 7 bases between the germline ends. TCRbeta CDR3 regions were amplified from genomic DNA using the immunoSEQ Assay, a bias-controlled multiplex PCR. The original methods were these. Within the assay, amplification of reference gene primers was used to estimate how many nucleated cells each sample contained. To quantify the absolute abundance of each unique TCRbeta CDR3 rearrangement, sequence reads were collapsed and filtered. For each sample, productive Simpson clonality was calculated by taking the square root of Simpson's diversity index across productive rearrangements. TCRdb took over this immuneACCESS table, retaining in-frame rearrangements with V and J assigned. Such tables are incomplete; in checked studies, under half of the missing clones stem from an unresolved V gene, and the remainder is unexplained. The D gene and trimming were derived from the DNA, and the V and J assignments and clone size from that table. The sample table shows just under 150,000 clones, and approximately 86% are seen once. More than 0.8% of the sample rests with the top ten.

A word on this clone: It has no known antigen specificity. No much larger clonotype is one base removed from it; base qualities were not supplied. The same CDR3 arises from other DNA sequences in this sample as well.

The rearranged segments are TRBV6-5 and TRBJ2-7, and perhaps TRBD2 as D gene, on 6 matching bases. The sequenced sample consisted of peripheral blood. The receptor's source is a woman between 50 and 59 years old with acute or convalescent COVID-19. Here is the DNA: TGTGCCAGCAGTTACGGCGGGACCTACGAGCAGTACTTC. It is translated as CASSYGGTYEQYF.